This paragraph reports one T cell receptor (beta chain). Its target antigen remains unknown. A read error may produce the germline difference seen at one junction end. This entry is derived from a study of siplizumab effects on memory and regulatory T cells (dated by TCRdb to the late 2010s). Study-level background: The effect of the anti-CD2 antibody siplizumab on alloreactive T-cell subsets was examined in allogeneic mixed lymphocyte reactions constructed from human PBMCs. What the study reported, not specific to this receptor: The suppressive function of proliferating Tregs from siplizumab cultures was not functionally confirmed. Unstimulated naive T cells appeared to be more diverse than memory T cells, and naive cells seemed to make a substantial contribution to the alloresponse. Siplizumab significantly lowered the cumulative frequency of alloreactive sequences that could be traced to unstimulated CD4+ memory T cells. In reactions with siplizumab, an average of about 69% of mappable alloreactive CD4+ clones were Treg-derived, compared with 25% to 30% in control reactions. Sequences below about 10^-5 frequency were poorly captured, so only a minor fraction of alloreactive clones could be mapped to unstimulated subsets. For roughly 75-97% of proliferating CD4+ or CD8+ clones, no naive or memory phenotype could be assigned.

To prepare the library, the immunoSEQ multiplex PCR assay was applied. Around 9.9 x 10^4 TCR templates per sample were assayed by the deep sequencing platform. Genomic DNA extracted from sorted T cells was the material used for TCRbeta CDR3 sequencing. The published analysis was carried out like this. The R programming language was used for clonal analysis of TCRbeta CDR3 data. Alloreactive CD4+ and CD8+ clones were identified by comparing unstimulated samples to CFSE-low samples taken after the reaction. Regulatory or non-regulatory origin was assigned to alloreactive CD4+ clones by matching of sequences to sorted unstimulated Treg and non-Treg repertoires. Here the immuneACCESS table is served through TCRdb, limited to in-frame sequences with V and J called. Missing clones are a known gap in these copies; in checked studies unresolved V genes cover under half, and the rest lacks a known reason. The DNA gave D and trimming, while V, J and clone size come from that table. In this sample the table shows approximately 100,000 clones, more than 85% of which occur a single time. Of the sample, just over 2.5% is held by the ten largest clones.

Sorted unstimulated T cells and proliferating T cells recovered from mixed lymphocyte reactions were subjected to TCRbeta CDR3 sequencing. Fresh whole blood from approximately ten HLA-typed healthy donors was used to isolate PBMCs. The CDR1 and CDR2 encoded by the germline V gene are SGHAT and FQNNGV. The CDR3 sequence holds 15 residues, the cysteine and phenylalanine included. Solely the CDR3 DNA is kept, with 45 bases framed from the first base. The sequence was collected from a human donor in good health. Some clones in this sample may be carry-over from other donors' samples. The chain uses TRBV11-2 and TRBJ2-2; 7 middle bases align to TRBD1. The sequenced sample was CD4+ T cells sorted from blood. The DNA is as follows: TGTGCCAGCAGCCTAGACAGGGTAACGGCCGGGGAGCTGTTTTTT. Translated, this is CASSLDRVTAGELFF.